Included here is one T cell receptor (beta chain) sequence, with context. The data were obtained in a study of blood T cell repertoires in COVID-19. Looking at the study overall: Sites in the United States, Italy and Spain provided acute and convalescent COVID-19 samples. The analysed material was cDNA or gDNA that came from T cells, B-cell-depleted T cells, or PBMCs.

The CDR3 has 16 residues. V was shortened by 2 bases and J by 7 bases, with 15 bases between the two germline ends. The germline V gene has CDR1 SGHNT and CDR2 YENEEA. In the source study's methods: Reference gene primer amplification gave nucleated cell count estimates. Repertoires were generated with immunoSEQ multiplex PCR, while TCRdb's copy carries only in-frame clones and drops some. V, J and clone size reflect that table, while D and trimming were determined from the DNA. Altogether about 300,000 clones are present, about 88% being singletons, with the ten largest covering 1% to 1.5%. The sequence came from a man aged 65 to 79 with acute or convalescent COVID-19. The gene calls are TRBV11-3 and TRBJ1-6; tentatively, D is TRBD1 (6 bases). The sample was peripheral blood. In DNA, the CDR3 is TGTGCCAGCAGCTTAAGTGGTGGACAGTCCAATTCACCCCTCCACTTT. Amino acid sequence: CASSLSGGQSNSPLHF.